The 23 T cell receptor beta chains below all came from one sample that was sequenced in a study of response to subunit inactivated influenza vaccine. MiXCR, applied by TCRdb to the RT-PCR reads, yields one record per CDR3 protein. The table has roughly 500,000 distinct CDR3 sequences, under 30% seen once. This sample also belongs to another study, concerning T cells expressing NK-cell markers. This second study says: Template switching by 5'RACE with UMIs generated the TCR beta cDNA.

Sample: CD4+ T cells sorted from PBMCs, taken 11 to 12 days after vaccination. These receptors all come from a man over 45 who received an inactivated influenza vaccine.

In this sample, this clonotype turned up many times. The chain carries TRBV5-1 and TRBJ2-5, with 7 nucleotides matching TRBD2. Germline-derived CDR1 and CDR2 are SGHRS and YFSETQ. V trimming: 0 bases; J trimming: 2 bases; junction bases outside the gene matches: 1. The CDR3 is 14 amino acids. CDR3 protein: CASSLGGLQETQYF. CDR3 coding DNA: TGCGCCAGCAGCTTGGGGGGACTACAAGAGACCCAGTACTTC. Variable domain in full (rest from reference TRBV5-1 and TRBJ2-5): KAGVTQTPRYLIKTRGQQVTLSCSPISGHRSVSWYQQTPGQGLQFLFEYFSETQRNKGNFPGRFSGRQFSNSRSEMNVSTLELGDSALYLCASSLGGLQETQYFGPGTRLLVL.

This clonotype was observed at least ten times. V gene TRBV7-2 combines with J gene TRBJ2-5; TRBD2 might be the D (5 bases). The CDR3 is 14 residues long. V lost 3 bases, J lost 1 base, and 9 bases lay in between. Germline lookup yields CDR1 SGHTA and CDR2 FQGNSA. The CDR3: CASSLVRGQETQYF. The CDR3 DNA reads as TGTGCCAGCAGCTTGGTCCGGGGCCAAGAGACCCAGTACTTC.

The table lists this clonotype with a few counts. The J gene is TRBJ2-7, the V gene TRBV20-1; D may correspond to TRBD1 or TRBD2 (7 bases each). Germline V gene lookup returns CDR1 DFQATT and CDR2 SNEGSKA (reference sequence). Trimming removed 5 bases from V and 6 bases from J, with 26 bases in between. This CDR3 region has 16 residues. DNA of the CDR3: TGCAGTGCTGTGACAGGGCGGGAGTGGGTGAGGGCCGAGCAGTACTTC. Residues: CSAVTGREWVRAEQYF.

The chain links TRBV3-1 to TRBJ1-4; 9 bases agree with TRBD1. Germline values: CDR1 LGHDT, CDR2 YNNKEL (reference sequence). J was trimmed by 8 bases and V by 2 bases; bases with no gene match: 3. This CDR3 spans 14 amino acids. The CDR3 DNA reads TGTGCCAGCAGCCAAACAGGGGGCCGGGAAAAACTGTTTTTT. This encodes CASSQTGGREKLFF.

The chain recombines TRBV20-1 with TRBJ2-7, with a tentative D call TRBD1 (6 bases). Trimming stripped 8 bases from V and 0 bases from J, with 14 bases between. This CDR3 contains 13 residues. Germline CDR1 reads DFQATT; CDR2 reads SNEGSKA (reference sequence). This CDR3 reads CSYRDISSYEQYF. CDR3 DNA sequence: TGCAGTTACCGGGACATAAGCTCCTACGAGCAGTACTTC.

In its sample, this clonotype was seen a few times. The rearrangement uses TRBV7-8 and TRBJ2-3; 16 bases are shared with TRBD2. The CDR3 contains 17 residues. V trimming: 0 bases; J trimming: 4 bases; junction bases outside the gene matches: 1. Germline V lookup: CDR1 SGHVS, CDR2 FQNEAQ. CDR3 sequence (DNA): TGTGCCAGCAGCTTAGCGGGACTAGCGGGGGGGGCAGATACGCAGTATTTT. It yields the protein CASSLAGLAGGADTQYF.

The chain carries TRBV19 and TRBJ2-3, with D possibly matching TRBD1 (5 bases). V shed 0 bases and J shed 3 bases, with 13 bases lying between them. There are 16 residues in the CDR3. CDR1 is LNHDA and CDR2 is SQIVND in the germline V gene (reference sequence). The CDR3 is CASSIEFQGRTDTQYF. In DNA form, the CDR3 reads TGTGCCAGTAGTATAGAGTTTCAGGGAAGGACAGATACGCAGTATTTT.

This clonotype was observed a few times. The V and J genes are TRBV11-2 and TRBJ2-3, with D perhaps TRBD1 or TRBD2 (5 bases each). There are 13 residues in the CDR3. Between the trimmed V and J ends, which lost 6 bases and 7 bases, there was a span of 14 bases. Germline loops: CDR1 SGHAT, CDR2 FQNNGV. CDR3 in amino acids: CASRRGPSYTQYF. CDR3 in DNA: TGTGCCAGCAGACGGGGACCCTCATATACGCAGTATTTT.

The sample holds a few counts of this clonotype. The chain is built from TRBV9 and TRBJ2-7, with D possibly TRBD2 on 6 matching bases. V was cut by 3 bases and J by 6 bases, with 22 bases left in between. The CDR3 consists of 16 residues. Germline V gene sequence: CDR1 SGDLS, CDR2 YYNGEE. DNA of the CDR3: TGTGCCAGCAGCGCACGAGATCGGGACTGGCCCGGCGAGCAGTACTTC. Its translation: CASSARDRDWPGEQYF.

This clonotype came up a few times. V and J are TRBV10-3 and TRBJ1-2; no definite D call. The CDR3 loop spans 12 amino acids. V was cut by 8 bases and J by 6 bases, with 13 bases left in between. Germline loops: CDR1 ENHRY, CDR2 SYGVKD. CDR3 in amino acids: CAIGSIVDGYTF. The DNA of the CDR3 is TGTGCCATCGGGAGCATTGTGGATGGCTACACCTTC.

The J gene is TRBJ2-3, the V gene TRBV7-9; no clear D. CDR3 length equals 14 residues. The ends were cut back, 0 bases at V and 0 bases at J, with 4 bases in the middle. Germline V lookup: CDR1 SEHNR, CDR2 FQNEAQ (reference sequence). CDR3 in DNA: TGTGCCAGCAGCTTAGCTATTAGCACAGATACGCAGTATTTT. Encoded protein: CASSLAISTDTQYF.

The chain has TRBV19 and TRBJ2-5; 8 bases match TRBD1. The CDR3 consists of 15 residues. Germline trimming cut 6 bases from V and 5 bases from J; bases unmatched to any gene: 11. Looked up from germline, CDR1 is LNHDA and CDR2 is SQIVND (reference sequence). CDR3 region: CASSRGQGLVETQYF. In nucleotides, the CDR3 is TGTGCCAGTAGCCGAGGACAGGGACTGGTGGAGACCCAGTACTTC.

V usage is TRBV3-1 and J usage is TRBJ1-2, with D tentatively TRBD1 (5 bases). V lost 4 bases, J lost 8 bases, and 17 bases lay in between. The germline V gene encodes CDR1 LGHDT and CDR2 YNNKEL (reference sequence). CDR3 length: 14 residues. The CDR3 DNA follows: TGTGCCAGCAGCCTTTTATCCGGGACGATCGGCTACACCTTC. Amino acids: CASSLLSGTIGYTF.

This clonotype has just a few counts. The chain is built from TRBV5-6 and TRBJ1-3; D call uncertain. Germline CDR1 reads SGHDT; CDR2 reads YYEEEE. There are 15 residues in the CDR3. The V and J ends lost 1 base and 0 bases respectively, with 8 bases between them. This CDR3 is CASSLRGFSGNTIYF. In nucleotides, the CDR3 is TGTGCCAGCAGCTTGCGGGGATTCTCTGGAAACACCATATATTTT.

This clonotype was counted ten times or more. The chain links TRBV6-2 or TRBV6-3 to TRBJ2-7, with 7 nucleotides matching TRBD1. In germline, CDR1 is MNHEY, CDR2 SVGEGT. V was clipped by 6 bases and J by 0 bases; unmatched bases: 2. This CDR3 contains 13 residues. The CDR3 loop is CASRTGSSYEQYF. CDR3 DNA sequence: TGTGCCAGCAGGACAGGGAGCTCCTACGAGCAGTACTTC.

The CDR3 sequence is CASSLNSFTAYEQYF. As DNA, the CDR3 is TGTGCCAGCAGCTTAAACAGCTTTACAGCCTACGAGCAGTACTTC. The V gene is TRBV7-3, the J gene TRBJ2-7; unclear D gene. Germline values: CDR1 SGHTA, CDR2 FQGTGA. The CDR3 contains 15 residues. Trimming took 1 base from V and 2 from J, leaving 12 bases between them. The full variable domain, its missing parts supplied by reference TRBV7-3 and TRBJ2-7, is GAGVSQTPSNKVTEKGKYVELRCDPISGHTALYWYRQSLGQGPEFLIYFQGTGAADDSGLPNDRFFAVRPEGSVSTLKIQRTERGDSAVYLCASSLNSFTAYEQYFGPGTRLTVT.

This clonotype was seen a few times. The J gene is TRBJ2-1, the V gene TRBV5-6, with 12 bases aligning to TRBD2. The CDR3 loop spans 20 amino acids. The V gene end was trimmed by 4 bases and the J gene end by 4 bases; junction bases not matched to a gene: 18. Looked up from germline, CDR1 is SGHDT and CDR2 is YYEEEE. CDR3 loop: CASSTDNRGTSGRSYNEQFF. CDR3 nucleotides: TGTGCCAGCAGCACCGACAACAGGGGTACTAGCGGGAGGAGTTACAATGAGCAGTTCTTC. Variable domain in full (rest from reference TRBV5-6 and TRBJ2-1): DAGVTQSPTHLIKTRGQQVTLRCSPKSGHDTVSWYQQALGQGPQFIFQYYEEEERQRGNFPDRFSGHQFPNYSSELNVNALLLGDSALYLCASSTDNRGTSGRSYNEQFFGPGTRLTVL.

The chain recombines TRBV7-8 with TRBJ2-3; D is unclear. In germline, CDR1 is SGHVS, CDR2 FQNEAQ. Trimming pared 1 base from V and 4 bases from J, leaving 9 bases between. This CDR3 is built from 14 residues. The CDR3 DNA sequence: TGTGCCAGCAGCTTAGGAGGATGGGCAGATACGCAGTATTTT. Its protein is CASSLGGWADTQYF.

J is TRBJ1-2 and V is TRBV29-1; TRBD1 is a possible D gene (5 bases). The CDR3 extends over 14 amino acids. V was pared by 1 base and J by 6 bases, with 15 bases between. CDR1 SQVTM and CDR2 ANQGSEA come from the germline V gene. CDR3 sequence (DNA): TGCAGCGTTGAAGCAGGGATTAACGCTAATGGCTACACCTTC. It codes for CSVEAGINANGYTF. Looking up the rest from reference TRBV29-1 and TRBJ1-2 gives the full variable domain: SAVISQKPSRDICQRGTSLTIQCQVDSQVTMMFWYRQQPGQSLTLIATANQGSEATYESGFVIDKFPISRPNLTFSTLTVSNMSPEDSSIYLCSVEAGINANGYTFGSGTRLTVV.

The chain uses TRBV28 and TRBJ2-4, with TRBD2 matching 14 bases. CDR1 is MDHEN, CDR2 SYDVKM, per germline. V shed 2 bases, J shed 9 bases, and the junction held 6 bases outside the gene matches. The CDR3 totals 16 residues. The CDR3 loop reads CASSLTGLAGVSIQYF. Written as DNA, the CDR3 is TGTGCCAGCAGTTTAACGGGACTAGCGGGAGTTAGCATTCAGTACTTC.

The rearrangement uses TRBV19 and TRBJ2-5; D is unresolved. Trimming took off 7 bases at V and 1 base at J, with 13 bases between the two ends. The length of the CDR3 is 14 residues. Germline V lookup: CDR1 LNHDA, CDR2 SQIVND (reference sequence). The CDR3 nucleotides read TGTGCCAGTAAAGAAGGCAGCTCCCAAGAGACCCAGTACTTC. Translating it yields CASKEGSSQETQYF.

The chain carries TRBV9 and TRBJ2-7; 10 positions agree with TRBD1. The CDR3 consists of 15 residues. Unmatched junction bases numbered 3, after V lost 0 bases and J lost 3 bases. Germline lookup yields CDR1 SGDLS and CDR2 YYNGEE. CDR3 sequence reads: CASSVGQGAYYEQYF. The CDR3 DNA reads as TGTGCCAGCAGCGTAGGACAGGGGGCCTACTACGAGCAGTACTTC.

V usage is TRBV6-2 or TRBV6-3 and J usage is TRBJ1-5; no clear D gene. Germline lookup yields CDR1 MNHEY and CDR2 SVGEGT. CDR3 length equals 11 residues. Trimming cost V 3 bases and J 12 bases, with 9 bases left between them. The CDR3 region has the DNA TGTGCCAGCAGTTATTCAAACCTCCAGCATTTT. It is translated as CASSYSNLQHF.